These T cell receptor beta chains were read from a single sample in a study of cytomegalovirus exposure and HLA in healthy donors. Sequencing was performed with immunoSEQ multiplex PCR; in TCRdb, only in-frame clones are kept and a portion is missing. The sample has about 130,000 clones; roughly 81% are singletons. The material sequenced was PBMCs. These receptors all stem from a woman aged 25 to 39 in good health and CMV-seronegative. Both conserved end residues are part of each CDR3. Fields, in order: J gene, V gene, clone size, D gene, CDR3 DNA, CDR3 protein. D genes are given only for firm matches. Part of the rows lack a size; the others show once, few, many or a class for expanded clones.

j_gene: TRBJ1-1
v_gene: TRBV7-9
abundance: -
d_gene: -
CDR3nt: TGTGCCAGCCTGCCGCAGATAATGAACACTGAAGCTTTCTTT
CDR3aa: CASLPQIMNTEAFF

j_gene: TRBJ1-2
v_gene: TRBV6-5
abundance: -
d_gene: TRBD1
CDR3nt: TGTGCCAGCAGCCCGACAGGGTGGAACTATGGCTACACCTTC
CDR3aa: CASSPTGWNYGYTF

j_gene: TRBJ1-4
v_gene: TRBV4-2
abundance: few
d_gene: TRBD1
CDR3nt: TGTGCCAGCAGCCAAGATAGGTCGGGACAGGGGATGAAACTGTTTTTT
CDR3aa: CASSQDRSGQGMKLFF

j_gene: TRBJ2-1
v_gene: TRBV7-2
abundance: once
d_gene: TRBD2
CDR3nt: TGTGCCAGCAGCTTAGCGCTCGGCCTAGCGGGAGTCTCCTACAATGAGCAGTTCTTC
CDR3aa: CASSLALGLAGVSYNEQFF

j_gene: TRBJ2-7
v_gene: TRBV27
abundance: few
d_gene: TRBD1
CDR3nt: TGTGCCAGCAGTCCCCGACAGGGTATTACTTACGAGCAGTACTTC
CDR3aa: CASSPRQGITYEQYF

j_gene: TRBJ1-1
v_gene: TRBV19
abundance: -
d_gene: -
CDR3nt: TGTGCCAGTAGTATTGGGGGAGGGACTGAAGCTTTCTTT
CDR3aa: CASSIGGGTEAFF

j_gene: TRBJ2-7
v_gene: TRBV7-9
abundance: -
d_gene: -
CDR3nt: TGTGCCAGCAGCGGGACACAGTCCACCTACGAGCAGTACTTC
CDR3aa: CASSGTQSTYEQYF

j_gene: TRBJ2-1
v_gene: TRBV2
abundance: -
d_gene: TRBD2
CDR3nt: TGTGCCAGCAGTACCGGGACTAGCGGGGGCGAGCAGTTCTTC
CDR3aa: CASSTGTSGGEQFF

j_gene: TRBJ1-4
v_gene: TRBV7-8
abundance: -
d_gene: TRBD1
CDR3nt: TGTGCCAGCAGCTTGCACTTGAGGGGGCGAACTAATGAAAAACTGTTTTTT
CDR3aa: CASSLHLRGRTNEKLFF

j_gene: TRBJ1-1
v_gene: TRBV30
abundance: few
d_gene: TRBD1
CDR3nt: TGTGCCTGGAGCAAGGACAGGGGGTGGTCTGAAGCTTTCTTT
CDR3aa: CAWSKDRGWSEAFF

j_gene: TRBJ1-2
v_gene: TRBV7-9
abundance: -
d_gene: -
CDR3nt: TGTTCCAGCAGCCGAACGACGACAGATGGCTACACCTTC
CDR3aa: CSSSRTTTDGYTF

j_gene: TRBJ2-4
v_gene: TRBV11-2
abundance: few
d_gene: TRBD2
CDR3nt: TGTGCCAGCAGCCCTAGGTCAGCGGGGTACTTAGCCAAAAACATTCAGTACTTC
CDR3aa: CASSPRSAGYLAKNIQYF

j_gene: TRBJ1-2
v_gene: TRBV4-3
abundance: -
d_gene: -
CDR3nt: TGCGCCAGCAGCCAAGATCGGATGTGGGGGCCGACTGATGGCTACACCTTC
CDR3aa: CASSQDRMWGPTDGYTF

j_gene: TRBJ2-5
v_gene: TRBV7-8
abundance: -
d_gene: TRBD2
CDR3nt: TGTGCCAGCAGCTTAGCGGGGGGGGAGACCCAGTACTTC
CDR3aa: CASSLAGGETQYF

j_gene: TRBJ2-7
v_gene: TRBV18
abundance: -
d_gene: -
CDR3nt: TGTGCCAGCTCACCACCGGGGGCTGAGCAGTACTTC
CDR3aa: CASSPPGAEQYF

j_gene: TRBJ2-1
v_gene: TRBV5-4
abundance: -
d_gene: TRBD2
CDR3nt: TGTGCCAGCCGGAGCGCGGGGGGGCTATACAATGAGCAGTTCTTC
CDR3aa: CASRSAGGLYNEQFF

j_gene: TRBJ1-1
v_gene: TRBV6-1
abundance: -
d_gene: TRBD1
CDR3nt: TGTGCCAGCACGAGGGACAGCATGCATGCTTTCTTT
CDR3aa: CASTRDSMHAFF

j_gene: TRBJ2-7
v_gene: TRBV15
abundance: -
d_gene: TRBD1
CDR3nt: TGTGCCACCAGCCCCGGGACAGGGCCTTACGAGCAGTACTTC
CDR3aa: CATSPGTGPYEQYF

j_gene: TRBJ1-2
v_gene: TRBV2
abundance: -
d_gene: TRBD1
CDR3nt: TGTGCCAGCAGGACGGGACAGGGTATTGGCTACACCTTC
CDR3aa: CASRTGQGIGYTF

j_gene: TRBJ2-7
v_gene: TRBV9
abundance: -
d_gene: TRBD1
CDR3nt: TGTGCCAGCAGCCCAGGGACAGGGTCCCACGAGCAGTACTTC
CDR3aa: CASSPGTGSHEQYF

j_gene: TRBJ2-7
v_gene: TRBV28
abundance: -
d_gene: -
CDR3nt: TGTGCCAGCGGCCGGGGACGGGGGAGGACGGGTTTC
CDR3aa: CASGRGRGRTGF

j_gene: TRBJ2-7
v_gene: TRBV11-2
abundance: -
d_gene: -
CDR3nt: TGTGCCAGCAGCGGCGCCCCGGCAGGGGGACTCTACTACGAGCAGTACTTC
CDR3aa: CASSGAPAGGLYYEQYF

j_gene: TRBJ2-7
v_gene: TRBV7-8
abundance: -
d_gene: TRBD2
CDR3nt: TGTGCCAGCAGCTCATACTCCAGCGGGAGGTCCTACGAGCAGTACTTC
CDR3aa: CASSSYSSGRSYEQYF

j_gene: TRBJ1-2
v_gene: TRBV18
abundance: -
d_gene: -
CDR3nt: TGTGCCAGCTCACCGGCCGATTCCCACCTGTATGGCTACACCTTC
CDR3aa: CASSPADSHLYGYTF